This passage covers 13 T cell receptor beta chains from one sample sequenced in a study of shared T cell receptors in the human thymus. This table comes from immunoSEQ multiplex PCR, and its TCRdb copy is limited to in-frame clones, with some not included. In the table there are about 610,000 clones, 85% to 90% of which are singletons. These records were also assigned to another study, of human thymus T cells.

Sequenced sample: thymocytes. The receptor source for this set is a boy under two years old with a congenital heart defect.

V gene TRBV19 combines with J gene TRBJ2-3; 10 nucleotides agree with TRBD2. The CDR3 spans 18 residues. The V gene's germline CDR1 is LNHDA and CDR2 SQIVND (reference sequence). The ends lost 2 bases at V and 6 bases at J; junction bases unmatched: 14. CDR3 residues: CASSIQREGHGKRDTQYF. CDR3 DNA sequence: TGTGCCAGTAGTATACAGCGGGAGGGCCACGGCAAGAGGGATACGCAGTATTTT.

V gene TRBV5-1 combines with J gene TRBJ2-3; 13 bases line up with TRBD2. Germline V gives CDR1 SGHRS, CDR2 YFSETQ. J lost 4 bases, V lost 7 bases, and 9 bases had no gene match. There are 16 residues in the CDR3. CDR3 region: CASGQGLAGRSDTQYF. CDR3 nucleotides: TGCGCCAGCGGCCAGGGACTAGCGGGACGGTCAGATACGCAGTATTTT.

A single count supports this clone. The V gene is TRBV29-1, the J gene TRBJ1-4, with TRBD1 identical over 9 bases. Losses at the gene ends were 6 bases for V and 8 bases for J; bases not matched to a gene: 7. The germline CDR1 and CDR2 sequences are SQVTM and ANQGSEA. The length of the CDR3 is 13 residues. This CDR3 reads CSVGTGLREKLFF. The CDR3 nucleotides read TGCAGCGTCGGGACAGGGTTGCGGGAAAAACTGTTTTTT.

The chain carries TRBV11-3 and TRBJ2-3, with D perhaps matching TRBD2 (6 bases). The length of the CDR3 is 15 residues. CDR1 is SGHNT and CDR2 is YENEEA in the germline V gene. Trimming took off 2 bases at V and 4 bases at J, with 13 bases between the two ends. The CDR3 sequence is CASSLRLDYSDTQYF. The CDR3 nucleotides read TGTGCCAGCAGCTTAAGGTTGGACTACTCAGATACGCAGTATTTT.

The rearrangement uses TRBV4-3 and TRBJ2-7; D perhaps matches TRBD1 (5 bases). CDR3 size: 15 residues. CDR1 LGHNA and CDR2 YSLEER come from the germline V gene. V lost 5 bases and J lost 3, with 17 bases in between. For the CDR3, the DNA is TGCGCCAGCAGCTTAAGGGGCGGTTCGATCTACGAGCAGTACTTC. This translates into CASSLRGGSIYEQYF.

The rearrangement uses TRBV4-1 and TRBJ2-5, with unresolved D. V shed 3 bases and J shed 1 base, with 6 bases lying between them. This CDR3 spans 13 amino acids. Germline V CDR1 and CDR2: MGHRA, YSYEKL. CDR3 in DNA: TGCGCCAGCAGCCACTACGGCCAAGAGACCCAGTACTTC. It codes for CASSHYGQETQYF.

V is TRBV6-1 and J is TRBJ1-2; 12 bases are a match to TRBD1. V was pared by 4 bases and J by 1 base, with 7 bases of the junction left unmatched. This CDR3 is built from 17 residues. CDR1 is MNHNS, CDR2 SASEGT, per germline. CDR3 in DNA: TGTGCCAGCAGTGGGTCCGGGACAGGGGGCCTTAACTATGGCTACACCTTC. Its protein is CASSGSGTGGLNYGYTF.

CDR3 protein: CASSSPAGRSYEQYF. CDR3 nucleotides: TGTGCCAGCAGTTCCCCTGCGGGAAGGTCCTACGAGCAGTACTTC. The V gene is TRBV2, the J gene TRBJ2-7; possibly TRBD2 for D (6 bases). CDR1 SNHLY and CDR2 FYNNEI come from the germline V gene. This CDR3 is 15 amino acids long. Trimming stripped 5 bases from V and 1 base from J, with 15 bases between.

The chain is built from TRBV5-6 and TRBJ2-4, with 12 nucleotides matching TRBD2. V lost 4 bases and J lost 0; bases outside the gene matches: 2. Germline CDR1 is SGHDT and CDR2 is YYEEEE. The CDR3 extends over 16 amino acids. CDR3 loop: CASSPGLAGAKNIQYF. The CDR3 DNA is TGTGCCAGCAGCCCGGGACTAGCGGGAGCCAAAAACATTCAGTACTTC.

Here the CDR3 DNA reads TGTGCCAGCAGCCCAACCGGGACTAGCGGCCCCTCCTACAATGAGCAGTTCTTC. Its translation is CASSPTGTSGPSYNEQFF. The rearrangement uses TRBV11-2 and TRBJ2-1, with 11 positions matching TRBD2. The germline V gene encodes CDR1 SGHAT and CDR2 FQNNGV. Trimming at V came to 5 bases and at J to 0 bases, leaving 9 bases not matched to a gene. This CDR3 comprises 18 residues.

CDR3 sequence (DNA): TGTGCCAGCAGCGAGACTAGCGGGAATTCCTACGAGCAGTACTTC. This encodes CASSETSGNSYEQYF. V usage is TRBV9 and J usage is TRBJ2-7; 11 bases line up with TRBD2. The V and J ends lost 3 bases and 1 base, in that order; junction bases with no gene match: 3. From germline, CDR1 is SGDLS and CDR2 YYNGEE. The CDR3 totals 15 residues.

This chain uses TRBV5-1 with TRBJ2-1; D ambiguous. The germline V and J ends were trimmed by 2 bases and 9 bases, with 12 bases remaining between them. CDR1 is SGHRS, CDR2 YFSETQ, per germline. The CDR3 length is 13 residues. In DNA form, the CDR3 reads TGCGCCAGCAGCTTTATACGGTATGGTGAGCAGTTCTTC. Its protein product is CASSFIRYGEQFF.

Notes on this clone: Compared with germline, one end of the junction differs, possibly owing to a read error. The chain combines TRBV7-7 with TRBJ2-7; no firm D call. CDR1 and CDR2 (germline): SSHAT, FNYEAQ (reference sequence). The CDR3 has 14 residues. In nucleotides, the CDR3 is TGTGCTAGCAGCTTAGTCATCGGCTCCTACGAGCAGTACTTC. Translated, it gives CASSLVIGSYEQYF.